This is a list of T cell receptor beta chains from one sample in a study of response to subunit inactivated influenza vaccine. TCRdb ran MiXCR on the RT-PCR reads and lists one entry per CDR3 protein. The data hold fewer than 700,000 distinct CDR3 sequences, with 10% to 15% observed a single time. Material: PBMCs from blood, obtained roughly 47 days after vaccination. Receptor source: a man aged 50 to 59 who received an inactivated influenza vaccine. Each CDR3 is given with its conserved first and last residue. Each record gives: J gene, V gene, clone size, D gene, CDR3 DNA, CDR3 protein. A D gene is named only where the DNA matches it firmly. Clone size is given for some rows only: seen once, a few or many times, or a class if the clone is expanded.

TRBJ2-1	TRBV5-1	.	TRBD2	TGCGCCAGCAACCCGACGCCAGCGGGGGGGTACAATGAGCAGTTCTTC	CASNPTPAGGYNEQFF
TRBJ2-3	TRBV5-1	many	.	TGCGCCAGCAGTGATCTTGGACAAAACACAGATACGCAGTATTTT	CASSDLGQNTDTQYF
TRBJ2-7	TRBV29-1	.	.	TGCAGCGTTGCCACGGCATCCTACGAGCAGTACTTC	CSVATASYEQYF
TRBJ2-7	TRBV5-1	many	TRBD1	TGCGCCAGCAGCGTATTTGGGACAGGGAATTACGAGCAGTACTTC	CASSVFGTGNYEQYF
TRBJ2-7	TRBV7-2	.	.	TGTGCCAGCAGCTTAGCGCTTCCCTACCTCTACAGGGTTTCAGACGAGCAGTACTTC	CASSLALPYLYRVSDEQYF
TRBJ2-7	TRBV4-3	.	.	TGCGCCAGCAGCCAAGGGCGGTTGACAGACCAGTACTTC	CASSQGRLTDQYF
TRBJ2-1	TRBV18	few	.	TGTGCCAGCTCACCATTGGACGGCTACAATGAGCAGTTCTTC	CASSPLDGYNEQFF
TRBJ2-1	TRBV7-6	.	.	TGTGCCAGCAGCTTACTGGGGGAGACCAATGAGCAGTTCTTC	CASSLLGETNEQFF
TRBJ2-7	TRBV9	.	.	TGTGCCAGCAGCGTAGCTCCGAGGGACGAGCAGTACTTC	CASSVAPRDEQYF
TRBJ2-5	TRBV20-1	few	.	TGCAGTGCTAGACAATACCTTTCGAGTGGAGAGACCCAGTACTTC	CSARQYLSSGETQYF
TRBJ2-2	TRBV5-1	few	TRBD1	TGCGCCAGCACTTCGACAGGGGTTAACACCGGGGAGCTGTTTTTT	CASTSTGVNTGELFF
TRBJ1-1	TRBV6-5	many	.	TGTGCCAGCAGTTACTCGGATAGGAACACTGAAGCTTTCTTT	CASSYSDRNTEAFF
TRBJ2-7	TRBV24-1	many	.	TGTGCCACCAGTGAGGCAACAGGTGGAATCTACGAGCAGTACTTC	CATSEATGGIYEQYF
TRBJ1-2	TRBV7-9	many	.	TGTGCCAGCAGCTTAGCAGGGACGGATGGCTACACCTTC	CASSLAGTDGYTF
TRBJ2-1	TRBV10-3	few	TRBD2	TGTGCCATCAGTGATAGCGGGGGCCCATACAATGAGCAGTTCTTC	CAISDSGGPYNEQFF
TRBJ2-6	TRBV28	few	TRBD1	TGTGCCAGCAGTTTGCCCACGGGACAGGGTTCTGGGGCCAACGTCCTGACTTTC	CASSLPTGQGSGANVLTF
TRBJ2-2	TRBV12-5	few	.	TGTGCTAGTGGTTTGGTATTGGCTGGGAACGGGGAGCTGTTTTTT	CASGLVLAGNGELFF
TRBJ2-3	TRBV20-1	few	.	TGCAGTGCCTCGAGGAGGATCGGCACAGATACGCAGTATTTT	CSASRRIGTDTQYF
TRBJ2-7	TRBV4-3	.	TRBD1	TGCGCCAGCAGCCAAGAACTGGACAGGGACTCCTACGAGCAGTACTTC	CASSQELDRDSYEQYF
TRBJ2-1	TRBV10-3	.	.	TGTGCCATCAGTGCGCAGGGGGGGAATGAGCAGTTCTTC	CAISAQGGNEQFF
TRBJ1-2	TRBV20-1	.	TRBD1	TGCAGTGCTACAGGGACAGGGTTTCACTATGGCTACACCTTC	CSATGTGFHYGYTF
TRBJ2-5	TRBV5-1	.	TRBD2	TGCGCCAGCAGCTTGGGACTAGCGGGGGGCGTCGAAGAGACCCAGTACTTC	CASSLGLAGGVEETQYF
TRBJ2-7	TRBV13	few	.	TGTGCCAGCAGCTTTAAGGGGCTCAAGCAGTACTTC	CASSFKGLKQYF
TRBJ1-1	TRBV7-6	many	.	TGTGCCAGCAGTTACTTCCAGGGGAACACTGAAGCTTTCTTT	CASSYFQGNTEAFF
TRBJ2-1	TRBV7-9	.	.	TGTGCCAGCAGCTTAGAGGCAGGGCAACGGTCCTACAATGAGCAGTTCTTC	CASSLEAGQRSYNEQFF
TRBJ2-1	TRBV7-2	.	TRBD2	TGTGCCAGCAGCTTCGCAGCGGGGGGGTACAATGAGCAGTTCTTC	CASSFAAGGYNEQFF
TRBJ2-3	TRBV7-9	few	TRBD2	TGTGCCAGCAGCCGTGCGGGGGGACTCCGCACAGATACGCAGTATTTT	CASSRAGGLRTDTQYF
TRBJ2-6	TRBV28	few	.	TGTGCCAGCAGCTACGTGGGGGTTTTAGGTGGGGCCAACGTCCTGACTTTC	CASSYVGVLGGANVLTF
TRBJ2-7	TRBV2	few	.	TGTGCCAGCAGTGATTTAAGGGGAACCCCCTACGAGCAGTACTTC	CASSDLRGTPYEQYF
TRBJ2-3	TRBV7-3	.	.	TGTGCCAGCAGCTTAACGGGCTCACCCTCCACAGATACGCAGTATTTT	CASSLTGSPSTDTQYF
TRBJ2-1	TRBV4-2	.	.	TGTGCCAGCAGCCAAGATCGTGCGGGGGCGCGGGGCAATGAGCAGTTCTTC	CASSQDRAGARGNEQFF
TRBJ2-7	TRBV20-1	few	.	TGCAGTGCTCCCCGCGGGACCCTCTACGAGCAGTACTTC	CSAPRGTLYEQYF
TRBJ2-5	TRBV7-9	.	.	TGTGCCAGCAGCTTTCCCGCGACAGGAGAGACCCAGTACTTC	CASSFPATGETQYF
TRBJ1-4	TRBV12-3/TRBV12-4	few	.	TGTGCCAGCAGTTTGGACCGGGGGGCCATTGGAAAACTGTTTTTT	CASSLDRGAIGKLFF